This T cell receptor beta chain was identified in a study of shared clonotypes between healthy human individuals. Genomic DNA (from each subset) was split evenly across several immunoSEQ plates. Using approximately 200 ng DNA, some 30,000 T cell genomes, the sorted-subset replicate PCRs were run. Method: immunoSEQ multiplex PCR; TCRdb's copy keeps in-frame clones and lacks some. Here the sample spans under 850,000 clones, about 91% being singletons. Naive-designated CD8 cells lacked CD45RO, were positively enriched for CCR7, and omitted terminally differentiated effector memory CD45RA+ cells. Germline values: CDR1 MDHEN, CDR2 SYDVKM. V was trimmed by 6 bases and J by 2 bases, leaving 14 bases between them. CDR3 length: 14 amino acids. For this clone: What it binds is not known.

Study results and caveats: Around 5% of naive CD4 clonotypes were shared across a few donors.

This TCR came from a man in his thirties or forties in good health. This chain connects TRBV28 to TRBJ2-7, with D hard to call. The sample consisted of naive CD8+ T cells sorted from blood. The CDR3 DNA follows: TGTGCCAGCAGGGATCTAGACCTAACCTACGAGCAGTACTTC. Translated: CASRDLDLTYEQYF.